This T cell receptor beta chain was identified in a study of blood T cell repertoires in COVID-19. At the level of the study: From the United States, Italy and Spain came samples of acute and convalescent COVID-19. PBMCs, B-cell-depleted T cells, or T cells provided the cDNA or gDNA that made up the material.

V was cut by 1 base and J by 7 bases, with 14 bases left in between. Germline loops: CDR1 LNHNV, CDR2 YYDKDF (reference sequence). The CDR3 covers 15 residues. In the original processing: The assay estimated nucleated cells by amplifying reference gene primers. Some clones are missing from TCRdb's copy, which holds only in-frame ones; the method was immunoSEQ multiplex PCR. That table furnishes V, J and clone size, whereas the DNA furnished D and trimming. Altogether 55,000 to 90,000 clones are present, about 85% being singletons, with the ten largest covering less than 4%. The chain combines TRBV15 with TRBJ2-1; possibly TRBD2 for D (6 bases). The source material was peripheral blood. The receptor comes from a man between 65 and 85 years old with active COVID-19. The CDR3 region has the DNA TGTGCCACCAGCAGAGGTCTTCTCGGGAGTAATGAGCAGTTCTTC. Translating gives CATSRGLLGSNEQFF.